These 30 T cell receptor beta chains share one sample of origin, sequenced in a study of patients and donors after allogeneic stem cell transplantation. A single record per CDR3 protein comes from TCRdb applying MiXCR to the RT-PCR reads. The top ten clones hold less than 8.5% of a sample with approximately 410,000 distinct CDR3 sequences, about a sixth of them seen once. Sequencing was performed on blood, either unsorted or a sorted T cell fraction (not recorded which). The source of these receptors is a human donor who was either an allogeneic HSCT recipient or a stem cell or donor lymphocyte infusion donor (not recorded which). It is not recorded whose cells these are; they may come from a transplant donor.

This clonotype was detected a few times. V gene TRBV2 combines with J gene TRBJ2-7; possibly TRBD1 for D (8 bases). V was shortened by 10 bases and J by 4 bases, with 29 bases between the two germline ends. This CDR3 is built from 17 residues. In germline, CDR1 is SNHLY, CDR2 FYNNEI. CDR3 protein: CAIDPSGEGQDPYEQYF. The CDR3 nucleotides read TGTGCCATCGACCCTTCGGGGGAGGGACAGGATCCGTACGAGCAGTACTTC.

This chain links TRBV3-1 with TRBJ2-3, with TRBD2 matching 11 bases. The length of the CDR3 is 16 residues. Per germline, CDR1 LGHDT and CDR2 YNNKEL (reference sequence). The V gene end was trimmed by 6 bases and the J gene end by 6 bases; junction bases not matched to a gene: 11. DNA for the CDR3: TGTGCCAGCAGTCAACTCACTAGCGGGAGAGGGGATACGCAGTATTTT. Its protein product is CASSQLTSGRGDTQYF.

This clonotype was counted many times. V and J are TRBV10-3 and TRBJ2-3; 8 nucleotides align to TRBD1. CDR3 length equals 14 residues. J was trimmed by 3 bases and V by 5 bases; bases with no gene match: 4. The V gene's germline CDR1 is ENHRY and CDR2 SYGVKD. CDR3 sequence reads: CAISKGQGTDTQYF. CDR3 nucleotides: TGTGCCATCAGTAAAGGACAGGGAACAGATACGCAGTATTTT.

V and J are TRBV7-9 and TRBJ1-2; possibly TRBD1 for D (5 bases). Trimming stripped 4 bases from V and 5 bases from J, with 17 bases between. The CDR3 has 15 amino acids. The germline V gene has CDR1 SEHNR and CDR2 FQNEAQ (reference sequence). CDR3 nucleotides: TGTGCCAGCAGCTCGATGACAGTTAGTAAATATGGCTACACCTTC. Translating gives CASSSMTVSKYGYTF.

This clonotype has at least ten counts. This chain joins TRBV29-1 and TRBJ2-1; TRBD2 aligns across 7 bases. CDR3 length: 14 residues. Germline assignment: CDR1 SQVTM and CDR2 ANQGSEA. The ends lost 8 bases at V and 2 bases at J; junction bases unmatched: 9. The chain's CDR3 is CSIVSGAPYNEQFF. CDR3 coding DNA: TGCAGCATTGTGAGCGGGGCTCCCTACAATGAGCAGTTCTTC.

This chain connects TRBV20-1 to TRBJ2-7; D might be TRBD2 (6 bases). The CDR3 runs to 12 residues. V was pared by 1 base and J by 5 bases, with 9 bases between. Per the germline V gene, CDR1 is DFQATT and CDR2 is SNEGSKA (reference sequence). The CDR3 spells CSARVWGDEQYF. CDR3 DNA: TGCAGTGCTAGAGTATGGGGGGACGAGCAGTACTTC.

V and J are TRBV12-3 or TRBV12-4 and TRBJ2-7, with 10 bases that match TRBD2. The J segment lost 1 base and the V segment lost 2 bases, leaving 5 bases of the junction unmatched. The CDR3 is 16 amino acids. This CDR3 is CASSLLAGVGSYEQYF. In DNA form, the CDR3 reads TGTGCCAGCAGTTTACTAGCGGGAGTAGGGTCCTACGAGCAGTACTTC.

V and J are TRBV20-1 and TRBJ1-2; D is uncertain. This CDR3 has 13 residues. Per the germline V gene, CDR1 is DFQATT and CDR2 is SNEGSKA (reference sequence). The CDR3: CSLTRGVNYGYTF. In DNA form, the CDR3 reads TGCAGCCTTACCCGGGGAGTTAACTATGGCTACACCTTC.

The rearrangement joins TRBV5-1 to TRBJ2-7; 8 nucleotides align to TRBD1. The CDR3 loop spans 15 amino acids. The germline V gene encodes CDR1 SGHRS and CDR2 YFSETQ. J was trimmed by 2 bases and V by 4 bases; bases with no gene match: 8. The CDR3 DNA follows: TGCGCCAGCAGCGGGGGGACAGGTGAGACCTACGAGCAGTACTTC. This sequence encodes CASSGGTGETYEQYF.

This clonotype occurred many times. The CDR3 loop is CASGRENTGELFF. The CDR3 region has the DNA TGTGCCAGCGGGCGGGAAAACACCGGGGAGCTGTTTTTT. The chain carries TRBV11-2 and TRBJ2-2; weak D call: TRBD2 (6 bases). The CDR3 is 13 residues long. Trimming left V 8 bases short and J 2 bases short, with 9 bases between. Per germline, CDR1 SGHAT and CDR2 FQNNGV.

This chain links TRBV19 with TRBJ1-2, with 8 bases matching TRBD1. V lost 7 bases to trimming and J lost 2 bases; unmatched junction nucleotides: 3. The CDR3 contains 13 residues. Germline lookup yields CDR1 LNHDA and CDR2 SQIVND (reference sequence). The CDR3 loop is CASNTGGNYGYTF. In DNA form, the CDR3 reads TGTGCCAGTAATACAGGGGGGAACTATGGCTACACCTTC. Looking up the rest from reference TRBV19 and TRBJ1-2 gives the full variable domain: DGGITQSPKYLFRKEGQNVTLSCEQNLNHDAMYWYRQDPGQGLRLIYYSQIVNDFQKGDIAEGYSVSREKKESFPLTVTSAQKNPTAFYLCASNTGGNYGYTFGSGTRLTVV.

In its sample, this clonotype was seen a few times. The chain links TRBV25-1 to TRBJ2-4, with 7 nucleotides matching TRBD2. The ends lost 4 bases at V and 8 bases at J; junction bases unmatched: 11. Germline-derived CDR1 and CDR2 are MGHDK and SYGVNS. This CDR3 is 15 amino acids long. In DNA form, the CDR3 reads TGTGCCAGCAGTGCACGGGGAGGGATGGGGGACATTCAGTACTTC. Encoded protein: CASSARGGMGDIQYF.

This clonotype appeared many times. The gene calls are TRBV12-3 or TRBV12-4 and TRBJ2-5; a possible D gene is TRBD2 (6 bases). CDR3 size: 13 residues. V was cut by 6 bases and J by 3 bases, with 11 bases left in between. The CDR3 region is CASSPGTEETQYF. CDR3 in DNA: TGTGCCAGCAGCCCTGGGACTGAAGAGACCCAGTACTTC.

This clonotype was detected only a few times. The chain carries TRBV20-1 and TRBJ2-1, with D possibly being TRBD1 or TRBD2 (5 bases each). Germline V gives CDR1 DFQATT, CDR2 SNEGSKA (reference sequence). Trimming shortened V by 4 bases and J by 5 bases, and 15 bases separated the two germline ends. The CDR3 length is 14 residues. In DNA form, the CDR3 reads TGCAGTGCTAAAGGGGAGTTTGCCCACAATGAGCAGTTCTTC. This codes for CSAKGEFAHNEQFF.

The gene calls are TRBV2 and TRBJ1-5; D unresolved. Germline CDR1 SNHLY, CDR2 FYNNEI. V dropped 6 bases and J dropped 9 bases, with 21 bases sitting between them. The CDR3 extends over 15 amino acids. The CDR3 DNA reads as TGTGCCAGCAGGGACGGCAGGTACCCAGTAGGGCCCCAGCATTTT. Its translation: CASRDGRYPVGPQHF.

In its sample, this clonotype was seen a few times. Here the CDR3 reads CASSPSGGGYEQYF. CDR3 coding DNA: TGTGCCAGCAGTCCCTCGGGAGGGGGCTACGAGCAGTACTTC. The V gene is TRBV12-3 or TRBV12-4, the J gene TRBJ2-7; 8 nucleotides line up with TRBD2. This CDR3 spans 14 amino acids. Trimming took 5 bases from V and 3 from J; bases not matched to a gene: 6.

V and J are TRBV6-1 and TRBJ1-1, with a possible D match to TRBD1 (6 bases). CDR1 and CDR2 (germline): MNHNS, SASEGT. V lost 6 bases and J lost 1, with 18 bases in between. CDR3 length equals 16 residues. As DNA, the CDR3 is TGTGCCAGCAGATATAAACCGGGACATGGGAACACTGAAGCTTTCTTT. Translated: CASRYKPGHGNTEAFF.

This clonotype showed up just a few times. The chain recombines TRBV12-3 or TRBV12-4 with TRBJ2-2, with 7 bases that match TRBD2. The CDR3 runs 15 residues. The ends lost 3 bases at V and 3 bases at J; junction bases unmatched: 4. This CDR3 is CASSLWLADTGELFF. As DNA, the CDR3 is TGTGCCAGCAGTTTGTGGCTAGCGGACACCGGGGAGCTGTTTTTT.

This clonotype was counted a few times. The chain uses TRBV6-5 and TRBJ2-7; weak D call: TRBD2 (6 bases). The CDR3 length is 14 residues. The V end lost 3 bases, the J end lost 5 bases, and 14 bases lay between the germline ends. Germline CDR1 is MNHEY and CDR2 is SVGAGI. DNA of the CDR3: TGTGCCAGCAGTTATCCGGGACCGGGGGACGAGCAGTACTTC. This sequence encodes CASSYPGPGDEQYF.

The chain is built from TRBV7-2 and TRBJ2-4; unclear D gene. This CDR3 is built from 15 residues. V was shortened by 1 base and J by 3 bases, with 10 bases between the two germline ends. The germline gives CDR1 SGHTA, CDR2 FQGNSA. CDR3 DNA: TGTGCCAGCAGCTTAGGAGGTAGAGTCAAAAACATTCAGTACTTC. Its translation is CASSLGGRVKNIQYF.

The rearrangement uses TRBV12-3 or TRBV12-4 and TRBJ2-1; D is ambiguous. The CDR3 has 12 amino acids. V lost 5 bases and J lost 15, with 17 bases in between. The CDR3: CASSPSGTRPFF. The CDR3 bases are TGTGCCAGCAGTCCCTCAGGCACAAGGCCGTTCTTC.

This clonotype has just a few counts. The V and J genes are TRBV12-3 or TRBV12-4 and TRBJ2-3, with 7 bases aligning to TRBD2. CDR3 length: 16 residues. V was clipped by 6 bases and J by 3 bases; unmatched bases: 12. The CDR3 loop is CASSPNPGLRTDTQYF. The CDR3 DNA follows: TGTGCCAGCAGCCCAAACCCGGGACTACGGACAGATACGCAGTATTTT.

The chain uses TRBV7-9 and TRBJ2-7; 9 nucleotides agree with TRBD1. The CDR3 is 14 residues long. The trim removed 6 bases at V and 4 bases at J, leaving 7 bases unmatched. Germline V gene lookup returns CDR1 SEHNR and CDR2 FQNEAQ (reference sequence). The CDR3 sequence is CASSTGQGMYEQYF. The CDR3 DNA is TGTGCCAGCAGTACGGGACAGGGAATGTACGAGCAGTACTTC.

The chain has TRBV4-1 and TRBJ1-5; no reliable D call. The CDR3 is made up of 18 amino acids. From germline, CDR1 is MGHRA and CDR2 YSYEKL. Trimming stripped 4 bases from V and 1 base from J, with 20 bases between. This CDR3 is CASSPLKGGVGSNQPQHF. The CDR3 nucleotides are TGCGCCAGCAGCCCCTTGAAGGGAGGTGTAGGGAGCAATCAGCCCCAGCATTTT.

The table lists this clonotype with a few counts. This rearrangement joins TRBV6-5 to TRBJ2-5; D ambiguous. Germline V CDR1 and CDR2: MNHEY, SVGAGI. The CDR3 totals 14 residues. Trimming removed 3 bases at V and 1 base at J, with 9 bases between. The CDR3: CASSYLGSQETQYF. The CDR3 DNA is TGTGCCAGCAGTTATCTCGGCAGCCAAGAGACCCAGTACTTC.

CDR3 in amino acids: CASLSGRSYNEQFF. CDR3 in DNA: TGTGCCAGCCTGAGCGGGAGGTCCTACAATGAGCAGTTCTTC. This rearrangement joins TRBV12-3 or TRBV12-4 to TRBJ2-1, with 9 positions matching TRBD2. The CDR3 has 14 residues. V dropped 8 bases and J dropped 1; count of bases not matched to a gene: 3.

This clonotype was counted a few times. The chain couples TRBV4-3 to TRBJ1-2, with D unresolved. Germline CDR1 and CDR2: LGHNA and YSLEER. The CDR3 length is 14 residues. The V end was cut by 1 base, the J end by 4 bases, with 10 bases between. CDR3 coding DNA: TGCGCCAGCAGCCAAGGCAGACATTTCTATGGCTACACCTTC. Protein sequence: CASSQGRHFYGYTF.

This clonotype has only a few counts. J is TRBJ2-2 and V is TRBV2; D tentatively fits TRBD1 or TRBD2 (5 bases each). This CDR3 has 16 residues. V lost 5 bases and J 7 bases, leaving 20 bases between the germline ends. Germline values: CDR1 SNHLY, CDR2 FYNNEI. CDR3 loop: CASSPRDPGWIGELFF. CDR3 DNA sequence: TGTGCCAGCAGTCCCCGGGACCCAGGATGGATCGGGGAGCTGTTTTTT.

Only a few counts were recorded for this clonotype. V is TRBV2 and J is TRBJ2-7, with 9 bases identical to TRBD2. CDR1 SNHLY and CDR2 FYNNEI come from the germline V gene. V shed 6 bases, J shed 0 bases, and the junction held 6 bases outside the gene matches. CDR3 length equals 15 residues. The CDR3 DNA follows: TGTGCCAGCAGAGAACTAGCGGGCCGCTCCTACGAGCAGTACTTC. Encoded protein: CASRELAGRSYEQYF.

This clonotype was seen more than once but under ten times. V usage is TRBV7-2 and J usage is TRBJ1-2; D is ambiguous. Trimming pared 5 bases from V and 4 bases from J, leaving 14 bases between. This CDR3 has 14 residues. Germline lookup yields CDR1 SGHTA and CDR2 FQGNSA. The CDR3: CASSPDGISYGYTF. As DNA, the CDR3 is TGTGCCAGCAGCCCGGACGGGATCTCCTATGGCTACACCTTC.